Presented here are 7 T cell receptor beta chains from one specimen sequenced in a study of T-cell reconstitution after alpha-beta-depleted transplantation in children. Molecular barcoding with unique molecular identifiers was used for the TCRbeta library. In TCRdb, the PCR reads were re-called with MiXCR into one record per CDR3 protein. The sample includes a few hundred thousand distinct CDR3 sequences, around 12% seen only once; the top ten take approximately 5.4%. Specimen: PBMCs from the stem cell graft donor, collected from the stem cell graft. The receptors shown here come from a human donor who donated a stem cell graft to a child with combined immunodeficiency.

This clonotype was picked up a small number of times. This sequence joins TRBV18 and TRBJ2-1; 8 bases align to TRBD2. The CDR3 totals 13 residues. With V trimmed by 3 bases and J by 5 bases, 0 bases remained unmatched. In germline, CDR1 is KGHSH, CDR2 LQKENI. The CDR3 loop reads CASSPSGDNEQFF. The CDR3 coding sequence is TGTGCCAGCTCACCTAGCGGGGACAATGAGCAGTTCTTC.

This clonotype occurred many times. The rearrangement uses TRBV5-1 and TRBJ2-1, with 10 nucleotides matching TRBD1. V gave up 3 bases and J gave up 6 bases; unmatched junction bases: 3. The germline gives CDR1 SGHRS, CDR2 YFSETQ. CDR3 length equals 14 residues. CDR3 nucleotides: TGCGCCAGCAGCTGGGGACAGGGGATCAATGAGCAGTTCTTC. Amino acid sequence: CASSWGQGINEQFF.

The J gene is TRBJ2-3, the V gene TRBV5-2; no DNA check was done on the table's D call, TRBD1. TRBV5-2 is listed as a pseudogene. CDR3 length: 22 residues. This CDR3 is CASNLRVTGGYASLRLTDTQYF. DNA for the CDR3: TGTGCCAGCAACCTTAGGGTCACAGGAGGGTACGCCTCCCTGCGACTCACAGATACGCAGTATTTT.

This clonotype was observed a handful of times. The chain joins TRBV7-3 to TRBJ2-1; possible D gene TRBD1, 5 bases. The germline V gene encodes CDR1 SGHTA and CDR2 FQGTGA. CDR3 length equals 14 residues. Trimming took off 2 bases at V and 6 bases at J, with 11 bases between the two ends. Here the CDR3 DNA reads TGTGCCAGCAGCTTACAGGGTCACTCCAATGAGCAGTTCTTC. Translated, it gives CASSLQGHSNEQFF.

This clonotype occurred a few times. The rearrangement links TRBV18 to TRBJ2-2; D is undetermined. Between the trimmed V and J ends, which lost 3 bases and 3 bases, there was a span of 14 bases. CDR1 and CDR2 from the germline V gene are KGHSH and LQKENI. There are 16 residues in the CDR3. The DNA for the CDR3 is TGTGCCAGCTCACCTAGCCCCCCCCCGGACACCGGGGAGCTGTTTTTT. It translates to CASSPSPPPDTGELFF.

The rearrangement joins TRBV12-3 or TRBV12-4 to TRBJ2-7; TRBD2 agrees at 8 bases. The CDR3 sequence is 13 residues long. Trimming took 8 bases from V and 6 from J; bases not matched to a gene: 9. This CDR3 reads CASRPGGRAEQYF. As DNA, the CDR3 is TGTGCCAGCCGGCCGGGGGGGCGGGCCGAGCAGTACTTC.

This clonotype was observed a few times. The chain uses TRBV7-8 and TRBJ2-5; 7 bases match TRBD2. Losses at the gene ends were 5 bases for V and 4 bases for J; bases not matched to a gene: 10. Germline V gene sequence: CDR1 SGHVS, CDR2 FQNEAQ. This CDR3 contains 15 residues. CDR3 coding DNA: TGTGCCAGCAGCGCGGGGTGGGGGGGGAGAGAGACCCAGTACTTC. It is translated as CASSAGWGGRETQYF.